Sequencing of this TCR beta chain was carried out in a study of T cell responses to AZD1222 COVID-19 vaccine. Overall study results and limits: Reportedly, nearly half of unique spike TCRs recognized epitopes outside B.1.351/B.1.1.7 mutations. White British donors predominated, females outnumbered males, and clonal diversity was possibly underestimated.

The trim removed 3 bases at V and 5 bases at J, leaving 8 bases unmatched. This CDR3 contains 16 residues. The V gene's germline CDR1 is SGHRS and CDR2 YFSETQ. This clone was detected only a few times. The antigen is undetermined. The method was immunoSEQ multiplex PCR; TCRdb's version includes in-frame clones alone and lacks a portion of them. The sample gives 55,000 to 75,000 clones, 79% of which show up once; more than 20% is in the top ten. The clonotype was recovered from an adult in good health. The sequenced sample was peripheral blood, obtained on day 0 of MenACWY control vaccination. The chain is built from TRBV5-1 and TRBJ2-5; 12 nucleotides align to TRBD2. Written as DNA, the CDR3 is TGCGCCAGCAGCTCCTCACTAGCGGGGGGCCGGGAGACCCAGTACTTC. It codes for CASSSSLAGGRETQYF.